This paragraph reports one T cell receptor beta chain. From germline, CDR1 is SEHNR and CDR2 FQNEAQ (reference sequence). V lost 5 bases, J lost 2 bases, and 9 bases stayed unmatched. This CDR3 has 15 amino acids. The sample originates from a study of blood T cell repertoires in COVID-19. Using immunoSEQ multiplex PCR, the repertoire was profiled, and TCRdb retains in-frame clones only, with some absent. The data show some 210,000 clones, roughly 90% seen once. The receptor was isolated from a man aged 60 to 75 with COVID-19, enrolled during active disease. Sequencing used peripheral blood. The rearrangement joins TRBV7-9 to TRBJ2-7; 7 bases align to TRBD1. CDR3 nucleotide sequence: TGTGCCAGCAGCCCCGGGACAGACGTCACCTACGAGCAGTACTTC. This sequence encodes CASSPGTDVTYEQYF.